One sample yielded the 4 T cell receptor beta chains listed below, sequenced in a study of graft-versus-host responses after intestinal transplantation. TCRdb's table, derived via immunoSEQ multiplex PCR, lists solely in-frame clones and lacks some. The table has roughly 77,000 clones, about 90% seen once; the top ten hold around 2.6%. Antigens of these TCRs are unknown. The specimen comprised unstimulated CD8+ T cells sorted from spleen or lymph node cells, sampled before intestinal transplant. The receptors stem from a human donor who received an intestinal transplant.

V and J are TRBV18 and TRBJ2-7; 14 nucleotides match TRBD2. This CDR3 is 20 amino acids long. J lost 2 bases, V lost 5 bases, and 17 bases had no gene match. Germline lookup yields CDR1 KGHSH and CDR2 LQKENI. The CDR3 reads CASSFLPGTSGRGVAYEQYF. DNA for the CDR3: TGTGCCAGCTCATTCCTCCCCGGGACTAGCGGGAGAGGGGTGGCCTACGAGCAGTACTTC.

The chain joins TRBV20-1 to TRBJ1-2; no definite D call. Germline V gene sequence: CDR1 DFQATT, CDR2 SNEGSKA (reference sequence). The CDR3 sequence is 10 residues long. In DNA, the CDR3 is TGCAGACCCGGGAGGGATGGCTACACCTTC. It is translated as CRPGRDGYTF.

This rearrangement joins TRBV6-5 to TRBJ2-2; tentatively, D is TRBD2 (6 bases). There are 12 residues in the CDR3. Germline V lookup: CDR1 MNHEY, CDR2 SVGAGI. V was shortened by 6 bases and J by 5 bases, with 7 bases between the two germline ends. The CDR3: CASSRGTGELFF. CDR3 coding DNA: TGTGCCAGCAGCCGGGGGACCGGGGAGCTGTTTTTT.

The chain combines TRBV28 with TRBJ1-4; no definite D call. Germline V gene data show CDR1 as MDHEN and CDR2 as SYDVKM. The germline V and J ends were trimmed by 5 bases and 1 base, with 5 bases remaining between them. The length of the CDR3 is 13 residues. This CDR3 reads CASSEITNEKLFF. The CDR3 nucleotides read TGTGCCAGCAGTGAGATAACTAATGAAAAACTGTTTTTT. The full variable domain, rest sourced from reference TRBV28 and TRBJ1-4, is DVKVTQSSRYLVKRTGEKVFLECVQDMDHENMFWYRQDPGLGLRLIYFSYDVKMKEKGDIPEGYSVSREKKERFSLILESASTNQTSMYLCASSEITNEKLFFGSGTQLSVL.